This is a list of T cell receptor beta chains from one sample in a study of control samples from healthy donors and cancer patients. Profiled with immunoSEQ multiplex PCR; TCRdb holds only in-frame clones, not every one. In the table there are 100,000 or so clones, roughly 94% of which are singletons. Input material: blood. These receptors were obtained from a woman aged 18-35 years in good health. CDR3s include the opening cysteine and the closing phenylalanine or tryptophan. D genes are given only for firm matches. Not all rows give a size; the values are once, few, many and, for expanded clones, a class.

clone_size: NA; v_call: TRBV7-9; d_call: TRBD2; j_call: TRBJ2-2; cdr3_aa: CASSPGTSGGAGELFF; cdr3_nt: TGTGCCAGCAGCCCCGGGACTAGCGGGGGGGCCGGGGAGCTGTTTTTT
clone_size: NA; v_call: TRBV5-4; d_call: TRBD2; j_call: TRBJ2-7; cdr3_aa: CASSLALSSGLPYEQYF; cdr3_nt: TGTGCCAGCAGCTTGGCCTTGAGCTCGGGACTACCATACGAGCAGTACTTC
clone_size: NA; v_call: TRBV6-5; d_call: NA; j_call: TRBJ1-2; cdr3_aa: CASAPRGVSYGYTF; cdr3_nt: TGTGCCAGCGCCCCGAGGGGGGTTAGCTATGGCTACACCTTC
clone_size: NA; v_call: TRBV27; d_call: NA; j_call: TRBJ2-1; cdr3_aa: CASGTLNEQFF; cdr3_nt: TGTGCCAGCGGGACTCTCAATGAGCAGTTCTTC
clone_size: once; v_call: TRBV5-8; d_call: NA; j_call: TRBJ1-5; cdr3_aa: CASTAGQPNQPQHF; cdr3_nt: TGTGCCAGCACCGCCGGACAGCCCAATCAGCCCCAGCATTTT
clone_size: NA; v_call: TRBV5-6; d_call: TRBD1; j_call: TRBJ2-7; cdr3_aa: CASSTPGQGTYEQYF; cdr3_nt: TGTGCCAGCAGCACACCGGGACAGGGGACCTACGAGCAGTACTTC
clone_size: NA; v_call: TRBV13; d_call: TRBD1; j_call: TRBJ1-3; cdr3_aa: CASSLGIQGAVSGNTIYF; cdr3_nt: TGTGCCAGCAGCTTAGGCATACAGGGGGCAGTAAGTGGAAACACCATATATTTT
clone_size: NA; v_call: TRBV28; d_call: NA; j_call: TRBJ1-6; cdr3_aa: CASSFYRAYSSYNSPLHF; cdr3_nt: TGTGCCAGCAGTTTTTATAGGGCCTATAGCTCCTATAATTCACCCCTCCACTTT
clone_size: NA; v_call: TRBV19; d_call: TRBD2; j_call: TRBJ2-7; cdr3_aa: CASSIAGTSGYEQYF; cdr3_nt: TGTGCCAGTAGTATCGCCGGGACTAGCGGGTACGAGCAGTACTTC
clone_size: NA; v_call: TRBV7-2; d_call: TRBD2; j_call: TRBJ2-7; cdr3_aa: CASSLRGSGRARNEQYF; cdr3_nt: TGTGCCAGCAGCTTACGGGGTAGCGGGAGGGCCCGTAACGAGCAGTACTTC
clone_size: NA; v_call: TRBV15; d_call: NA; j_call: TRBJ2-1; cdr3_aa: CATSRDHSSYNEQFF; cdr3_nt: TGTGCCACCAGCAGAGATCACAGCTCCTACAATGAGCAGTTCTTC
clone_size: NA; v_call: TRBV24-1; d_call: TRBD1; j_call: TRBJ2-3; cdr3_aa: CARRQGPDTQYF; cdr3_nt: TGTGCCAGAAGACAGGGTCCAGATACGCAGTATTTT
clone_size: NA; v_call: TRBV12-3/TRBV12-4; d_call: NA; j_call: TRBJ1-1; cdr3_aa: CASTYMWGTEAFF; cdr3_nt: TGTGCCAGCACCTATATGTGGGGCACTGAAGCTTTCTTT
clone_size: NA; v_call: TRBV5-1; d_call: NA; j_call: TRBJ1-2; cdr3_aa: CASSLGDIGYTF; cdr3_nt: TGCGCCAGCAGCTTGGGGGATATCGGCTACACCTTC
clone_size: NA; v_call: TRBV7-8; d_call: TRBD1; j_call: TRBJ1-4; cdr3_aa: CASSFGQGAYPTNEKLFF; cdr3_nt: TGTGCCAGCAGCTTCGGACAGGGGGCCTATCCAACTAATGAAAAACTGTTTTTT
clone_size: once; v_call: TRBV19; d_call: TRBD1; j_call: TRBJ1-1; cdr3_aa: CASSVDRGVGTEAFF; cdr3_nt: TGTGCCAGTAGTGTCGACAGGGGTGTTGGCACTGAAGCTTTCTTT
clone_size: NA; v_call: TRBV12-5; d_call: NA; j_call: TRBJ2-7; cdr3_aa: CASGFESYEQYF; cdr3_nt: TGTGCTAGTGGTTTCGAATCCTACGAGCAGTACTTC
clone_size: NA; v_call: TRBV5-1; d_call: NA; j_call: TRBJ2-6; cdr3_aa: CASSLSQPGANVLTF; cdr3_nt: TGCGCCAGCAGCTTGAGTCAGCCTGGGGCCAACGTCCTGACTTTC
clone_size: NA; v_call: TRBV4-2; d_call: NA; j_call: TRBJ2-7; cdr3_aa: CASSQDPTGVVQEQYF; cdr3_nt: TGTGCCAGCAGCCAAGATCCCACGGGGGTCGTTCAGGAGCAGTACTTC
clone_size: NA; v_call: TRBV4-1; d_call: TRBD2; j_call: TRBJ2-3; cdr3_aa: CASSPERGGADTQYF; cdr3_nt: TGCGCCAGCAGCCCAGAGCGGGGGGGGGCAGATACGCAGTATTTT
clone_size: NA; v_call: TRBV7-2; d_call: TRBD2; j_call: TRBJ2-1; cdr3_aa: CASSSTSGSGGEQFF; cdr3_nt: TGTGCCAGCAGCTCGACTAGCGGGAGTGGTGGTGAGCAGTTCTTC
clone_size: once; v_call: TRBV28; d_call: NA; j_call: TRBJ2-3; cdr3_aa: CASSESGTRTDTQYF; cdr3_nt: TGTGCCAGCAGCGAGTCGGGGACACGCACAGATACGCAGTATTTT
clone_size: once; v_call: TRBV7-9; d_call: NA; j_call: TRBJ1-1; cdr3_aa: CASSLADENTEAFF; cdr3_nt: TGTGCCAGCAGCTTGGCAGATGAAAACACTGAAGCTTTCTTT
clone_size: NA; v_call: TRBV6-6; d_call: NA; j_call: TRBJ1-1; cdr3_aa: CASSSQLNTEAFF; cdr3_nt: TGTGCCAGCAGTTCCCAATTGAACACTGAAGCTTTCTTT
clone_size: NA; v_call: TRBV5-4; d_call: TRBD2; j_call: TRBJ2-1; cdr3_aa: CASSFMTSGSGDEQFF; cdr3_nt: TGTGCCAGCAGCTTTATGACTAGCGGGTCTGGGGATGAGCAGTTCTTC
clone_size: NA; v_call: TRBV7-6; d_call: NA; j_call: TRBJ2-3; cdr3_aa: CASSVGGSGARASTDTQYF; cdr3_nt: TGTGCCAGCAGCGTGGGGGGTAGCGGAGCCAGAGCTAGCACAGATACGCAGTATTTT
clone_size: NA; v_call: TRBV5-1; d_call: NA; j_call: TRBJ1-2; cdr3_aa: CASRVANYGYTF; cdr3_nt: TGCGCCAGCAGGGTAGCTAACTATGGCTACACCTTC
clone_size: NA; v_call: TRBV14; d_call: TRBD2; j_call: TRBJ2-5; cdr3_aa: CASSQGLAGAQETQYF; cdr3_nt: TGTGCCAGCAGCCAAGGACTAGCGGGGGCCCAAGAGACCCAGTACTTC
clone_size: NA; v_call: TRBV19; d_call: NA; j_call: TRBJ2-3; cdr3_aa: CASSIRRGPDTQYF; cdr3_nt: TGTGCCAGTAGTATACGACGGGGGCCAGATACGCAGTATTTT
clone_size: NA; v_call: TRBV19; d_call: TRBD1; j_call: TRBJ1-1; cdr3_aa: CASSTWTGQTEAFF; cdr3_nt: TGTGCCAGTAGTACCTGGACAGGGCAGACTGAAGCTTTCTTT